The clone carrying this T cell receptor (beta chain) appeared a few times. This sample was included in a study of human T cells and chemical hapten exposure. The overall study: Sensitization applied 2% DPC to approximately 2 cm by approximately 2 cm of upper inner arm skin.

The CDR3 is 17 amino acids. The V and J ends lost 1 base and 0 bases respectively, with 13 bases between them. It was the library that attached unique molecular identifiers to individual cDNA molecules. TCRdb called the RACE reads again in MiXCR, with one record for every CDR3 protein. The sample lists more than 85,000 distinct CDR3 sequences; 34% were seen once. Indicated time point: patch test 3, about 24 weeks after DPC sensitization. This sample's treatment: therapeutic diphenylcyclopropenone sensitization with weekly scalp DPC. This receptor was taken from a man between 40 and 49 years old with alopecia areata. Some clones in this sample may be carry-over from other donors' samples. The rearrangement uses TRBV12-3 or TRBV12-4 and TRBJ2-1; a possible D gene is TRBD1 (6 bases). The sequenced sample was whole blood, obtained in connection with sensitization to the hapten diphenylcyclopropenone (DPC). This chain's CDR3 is CASSLVRTASSYNEQFF. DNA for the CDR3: TGTGCCAGCAGTTTAGTCAGGACAGCAAGCTCCTACAATGAGCAGTTCTTC.